A single sample is the source of the 28 T cell receptor beta chains below, sequenced in a study of CD8+CD57+ T cells in acquired aplastic anemia. It was patients with CD8+CD57+ cell expansion by flow cytometry who were chosen for sequencing. CDR3 and TCR beta VDJ profiling relied on a genomic DNA template. In TCRdb, the reads were re-called with MiXCR into one record per CDR3 protein. Among 100,000 to 150,000 distinct CDR3 sequences listed, over 30% were seen once. Sequencing used sorted CD4+, CD8+, or CD8+CD57+ T cells (not recorded which) from PBMCs. These receptors all stem from a human donor with aplastic anemia.

This clonotype has ten or more counts. The chain combines TRBV7-3 with TRBJ2-5; weak D call: TRBD1 (5 bases). Per the germline V gene, CDR1 is SGHTA and CDR2 is FQGTGA. The CDR3 is 13 residues long. V lost 5 bases and J lost 5, with 12 bases in between. CDR3 protein: CASSPQGGETQYF. In DNA, the CDR3 is TGTGCCAGCAGCCCTCAGGGTGGGGAGACCCAGTACTTC.

A word on this clonotype: Since a much larger clone is just one base distant, this may be a read error. The chain couples TRBV14 to TRBJ2-7, with TRBD2 as a possible D gene (5 bases). The germline V gene encodes CDR1 SGHDN and CDR2 FVKESK. This CDR3 is built from 15 residues. Trimming took off 8 bases at V and 3 bases at J, with 20 bases between the two ends. The CDR3 is CASSKTGKGGYEQYF. Here the CDR3 DNA reads TGTGCCAGCTCCAAAACCGGGAAGGGCGGCTACGAGCAGTACTTC.

The V gene is TRBV5-5, the J gene TRBJ1-4, with TRBD1 identical over 9 bases. Germline assignment: CDR1 SGHKS and CDR2 YYEKEE (reference sequence). The CDR3 totals 15 residues. With 1 base clipped from V and 7 bases from J, the junction kept 5 bases outside the gene matches. The CDR3 sequence: CASSLWGTGREKLFF. The CDR3 nucleotides read TGTGCCAGCAGCTTGTGGGGGACAGGGCGTGAAAAACTGTTTTTT.

This clonotype was counted many times. For the CDR3, the DNA is TGTGCCAGCAGTGAATCGCCCCGTATCCCCACGCAGTTTAGCAATCAGCCCCAGCATTTT. Translation: CASSESPRIPTQFSNQPQHF. This sequence joins TRBV2 and TRBJ1-5; D not resolved. Trimming removed 2 bases from V and 0 bases from J, with 23 bases in between. Germline assignment: CDR1 SNHLY and CDR2 FYNNEI. The CDR3 has 20 residues.

There are many counts of this clonotype. The chain employs TRBV12-5 and TRBJ1-5; tentatively, D is TRBD1 (6 bases). V lost 1 base to trimming and J lost 2 bases, with 6 bases between them. The CDR3 has 14 residues. Germline CDR1 reads LGHNT; CDR2 reads FRNRAP. CDR3 region: CASGLGQGNQPQHF. CDR3 DNA sequence: TGTGCTAGTGGTTTGGGACAGGGCAATCAGCCCCAGCATTTT.

This clonotype was counted ten times or more. The genes are TRBV2 and TRBJ2-5; 10 nucleotides align to TRBD2. Losses at the gene ends were 5 bases for V and 5 bases for J; bases not matched to a gene: 8. Germline CDR1 SNHLY, CDR2 FYNNEI. CDR3 length equals 15 residues. CDR3 loop: CASSSGTSDGETQYF. In nucleotides, the CDR3 is TGTGCCAGCAGTTCAGGGACTAGCGATGGGGAGACCCAGTACTTC.

At least ten counts were recorded for this clonotype. The chain combines TRBV10-3 with TRBJ2-3, with 14 bases fitting TRBD2. The V segment lost 10 bases and the J segment 2 bases; nucleotides outside the gene matches: 2. This CDR3 region has 14 residues. The germline V gene encodes CDR1 ENHRY and CDR2 SYGVKD. The CDR3 protein is CATGLAGVTDTQYF. DNA of the CDR3: TGTGCCACGGGACTAGCGGGGGTCACAGATACGCAGTATTTT.

This clonotype appeared a few times. The rearrangement joins TRBV15 to TRBJ1-6, with 10 bases that match TRBD1. Trimming at V came to 3 bases and at J to 7 bases, leaving 3 bases not matched to a gene. CDR1 is LNHNV and CDR2 is YYDKDF in the germline V gene (reference sequence). CDR3 size: 15 residues. CDR3 residues: CATSRKGQGNSPLHF. The CDR3 bases are TGTGCCACCAGCAGGAAGGGACAGGGGAATTCACCCCTCCACTTT. Full variable domain (rest looked up from reference TRBV15 and TRBJ1-6): DAMVIQNPRYQVTQFGKPVTLSCSQTLNHNVMYWYQQKSSQAPKLLFHYYDKDFNNEADTPDNFQSRRPNTSFCFLDIRSPGLGDTAMYLCATSRKGQGNSPLHFGNGTRLTVT.

The gene calls are TRBV6-1 and TRBJ1-1; D is uncertain. Trimming pared 10 bases from V and 1 base from J, leaving 13 bases between. This CDR3 has 13 residues. Germline assignment: CDR1 MNHNS and CDR2 SASEGT. The chain's CDR3 is CATDRDPNTEAFF. The CDR3 DNA sequence: TGTGCCACCGACCGGGATCCGAACACTGAAGCTTTCTTT.

This clonotype was detected many times. This chain uses TRBV6-1 with TRBJ1-1, with D unresolved. Trimming removed 4 bases at V and 1 base at J, with 4 bases between. The CDR3 has 12 residues. From germline, CDR1 is MNHNS and CDR2 SASEGT. In nucleotides, the CDR3 is TGTGCCAGCAGTGCGACGAACACTGAAGCTTTCTTT. Translation gives CASSATNTEAFF.

In its sample, this clonotype was seen many times. The chain uses TRBV12-3 or TRBV12-4 and TRBJ2-7; 9 bases are a match to TRBD1. This CDR3 comprises 15 residues. Trimming took 5 bases from V and 2 from J; bases not matched to a gene: 7. As DNA, the CDR3 is TGTGCCAGCAGTCTGGGGGGACAGGGTCCCTACGAGCAGTACTTC. This gives the protein CASSLGGQGPYEQYF.

This clonotype occurred a few times. The V gene is TRBV5-1, the J gene TRBJ2-3; perhaps TRBD1 as D (6 bases). Near its end, the DNA agrees better with TRBJ1-5, so the J call may be wrong. The CDR3 has 14 residues. Looked up from germline, CDR1 is SGHRS and CDR2 is YFSETQ. CDR3 in amino acids: CASSLQGLTDTQHF. The CDR3 DNA is TGCGCCAGCAGCCTGCAGGGGTTGACAGATACGCAGCATTTT.

A remark on this clonotype: This could be a read error, since a much larger clone is one nucleotide away. The genes are TRBV12-3 or TRBV12-4 and TRBJ1-1, with 7 bases lining up with TRBD1. CDR3 length: 16 amino acids. CDR3 nucleotides: TGTGCCGGCAGTTTGACCAGGGGGAGGTTAGACACTGAAGCTTTCTTT. This gives the protein CAGSLTRGRLDTEAFF.

This clonotype occurred many times. V gene TRBV20-1 combines with J gene TRBJ2-5, with D perhaps matching TRBD1 (5 bases). The CDR3 length is 13 residues. Germline-derived CDR1 and CDR2 are DFQATT and SNEGSKA (reference sequence). V lost 0 bases and J 2 bases, leaving 7 bases between the germline ends. CDR3 in amino acids: CSAREPGQETQYF. CDR3 DNA: TGCAGTGCTAGAGAACCAGGGCAAGAGACCCAGTACTTC.

This clonotype has ten or more counts. The genes are TRBV4-1 and TRBJ1-6; the D gene is possibly TRBD1 (5 bases). The CDR3 sequence is 13 residues long. V lost 8 bases and J 10 bases, leaving 15 bases between the germline ends. The germline V gene has CDR1 MGHRA and CDR2 YSYEKL. CDR3 nucleotides: TGCGCCAGCCTCCCCAGGGTAGGATCACCCCTCCACTTT. Protein: CASLPRVGSPLHF.

This clonotype was counted ten times or more. The chain recombines TRBV11-2 with TRBJ2-1, with TRBD1 as a possible D gene (6 bases). CDR1 SGHAT and CDR2 FQNNGV come from the germline V gene. Trimming cost V 5 bases and J 7 bases, with 18 bases left between them. The CDR3 length is 15 residues. CDR3 residues: CASSLTDSSKNEQFF. The CDR3, as DNA: TGTGCCAGCAGCCTGACGGACAGCTCGAAAAATGAGCAGTTCTTC.

This clonotype was seen just once. The chain joins TRBV15 to TRBJ1-2; D might be TRBD1 (5 bases). Germline values: CDR1 LNHNV, CDR2 YYDKDF (reference sequence). The CDR3 totals 15 residues. Trimming took 1 base from V and 7 from J, leaving 16 bases between them. The CDR3 DNA is TGTGCCACCAGCAGAGGGGGGGTAGGGCTCGGTGGCTACACCTTC. Translating gives CATSRGGVGLGGYTF.

In its sample, this clonotype was seen many times. This chain connects TRBV12-3 or TRBV12-4 to TRBJ2-3; 9 nucleotides agree with TRBD2. The V gene end was trimmed by 6 bases and the J gene end by 6 bases; junction bases not matched to a gene: 10. The length of the CDR3 is 15 residues. The CDR3 coding sequence is TGTGCCAGCAGCCGCCTAGCGGGGCACACGGATACGCAGTATTTT. Translating gives CASSRLAGHTDTQYF.

The chain links TRBV2 to TRBJ2-5; no clear D gene. This CDR3 has 12 residues. Deletions cut 7 bases from V and 5 bases from J, with 11 bases between. Looked up from germline, CDR1 is SNHLY and CDR2 is FYNNEI. CDR3 sequence reads: CASNGYRETQYF. In DNA, the CDR3 is TGTGCCAGCAATGGATATAGGGAGACCCAGTACTTC.

Remarks on this clonotype: Germline is not matched at one junction end, which may reflect a read error. The V and J genes are TRBV7-2 and TRBJ2-2; weak D call: TRBD1 (5 bases). This CDR3 has 15 residues. The germline CDR1 and CDR2 sequences are SGHTA and FQGNSA. The CDR3 loop reads CASSFTPGIAEEPFF. In DNA form, the CDR3 reads TGTGCCAGCAGCTTCACCCCAGGGATCGCCGAGGAGCCGTTTTTT.

Notes on this clonotype: This sequence may be a read error, since a much larger clone differs from it by one base. The chain joins TRBV6-1 to TRBJ1-6, with TRBD1 identical over 10 bases. Germline V CDR1 and CDR2: MNHNS, SASEGT. The CDR3 runs 14 residues. V lost 6 bases, J lost 11 bases, and 7 bases stayed unmatched. CDR3 protein: CASRGTGANPPLHF. DNA for the CDR3: TGTGCCAGCAGGGGGACAGGGGCAAATCCACCCCTCCACTTT.

The chain combines TRBV2 with TRBJ1-5; no clear D. CDR3 length: 15 amino acids. Trimming removed 6 bases from V and 0 bases from J, with 12 bases in between. CDR1 and CDR2 from the germline V gene are SNHLY and FYNNEI. The CDR3 DNA follows: TGTGCCAGCAGAGCCGGGTCAAATAGCAATCAGCCCCAGCATTTT. Protein sequence: CASRAGSNSNQPQHF.

This clonotype was seen a few times. The V call is TRBV11-1, the J call TRBJ1-4; no definite D call. This CDR3 spans 17 amino acids. V lost 4 bases, J lost 4 bases, and 19 bases lay in between. Germline assignment: CDR1 SGHAT and CDR2 FQDESV (reference sequence). As DNA, the CDR3 is TGTGCCAGCAGCTCCCCGACGTCTCGTCGGTATAATGAAAAACTGTTTTTT. Translation gives CASSSPTSRRYNEKLFF. Drawing the rest from reference TRBV11-1 and TRBJ1-4, the complete variable domain is EAEVAQSPRYKITEKSQAVAFWCDPISGHATLYWYRQILGQGPELLVQFQDESVVDDSQLPKDRFSAERLKGVDSTLKIQPAELGDSAMYLCASSSPTSRRYNEKLFFGSGTQLSVL.

The V gene is TRBV24-1, the J gene TRBJ1-2; D perhaps matches TRBD1 (5 bases). The V end was cut by 3 bases, the J end by 2 bases, with 6 bases between. This CDR3 is built from 13 residues. CDR1 and CDR2 (germline): KGHDR, SFDVKD. The CDR3 region has the DNA TGTGCCACCAGTGATCAGGGAAACTATGGCTACACCTTC. Its protein is CATSDQGNYGYTF.

The sample holds many counts of this clonotype. The rearrangement links TRBV2 to TRBJ2-2; 7 bases are shared with TRBD1. The CDR3 covers 14 residues. CDR1 is SNHLY and CDR2 is FYNNEI in the germline V gene. Trimming at V came to 5 bases and at J to 1 base, leaving 1 base not matched to a gene. The CDR3 reads CASSSGGNTGELFF. The DNA of the CDR3 is TGTGCCAGCAGTTCAGGGGGGAACACCGGGGAGCTGTTTTTT.

The CDR3, as DNA: TGCAGTGCTAGAGATCCGGCCGGGGGGCTAGGGTATGGCTACACCTTC. Its protein product is CSARDPAGGLGYGYTF. This chain links TRBV20-1 with TRBJ1-2; D is possibly TRBD1 (6 bases). The V end was cut by 0 bases, the J end by 5 bases, with 19 bases between. Germline V gene data show CDR1 as DFQATT and CDR2 as SNEGSKA (reference sequence). This CDR3 region has 16 residues.

This clonotype has a single count. The rearrangement joins TRBV2 to TRBJ2-1; perhaps D is TRBD1 or TRBD2 (5 bases each). V was pared by 6 bases and J by 5 bases, with 17 bases between. This CDR3 has 15 residues. CDR1 and CDR2 (germline): SNHLY, FYNNEI. CDR3: CASRPPNGTHNEQFF. As DNA, the CDR3 is TGTGCCAGCAGGCCCCCAAACGGGACCCACAATGAGCAGTTCTTC. The complete variable domain, with remaining parts taken from reference TRBV2 and TRBJ2-1, reads EPEVTQTPSHQVTQMGQEVILRCVPISNHLYFYWYRQILGQKVEFLVSFYNNEISEKSEIFDDQFSVERPDGSNFTLKIRSTKLEDSAMYFCASRPPNGTHNEQFFGPGTRLTVL.

This clonotype was found many times. The rearrangement joins TRBV2 to TRBJ1-6; D unresolved. This CDR3 has 15 residues. Trimming cost V 1 base and J 8 bases, with 12 bases left between them. CDR1 is SNHLY and CDR2 is FYNNEI in the germline V gene. The CDR3 coding sequence is TGTGCCAGCAGTGAAGTCGAGGTGACGTATTCACCCCTCCACTTT. Translation gives CASSEVEVTYSPLHF.